These 21 T cell receptor beta chains share one sample of origin, sequenced in a study of post-analysis software for immune sequencing data. Study-wide results and limits: Compared with controls, patients had more of 4 to 6 TRBV segments, including TRBV5-6, TRBV5-1 and TRBV20-1.

No antigens are known for them. Prepared TCR beta cDNA libraries contained unique molecular identifiers. TCRdb called the PCR reads again in MiXCR, with one record for every CDR3 protein. The sample shows about 800,000 distinct CDR3 sequences, just under 30% of them seen only once. Source material: blood. Source of these receptors: a girl aged 10 to 17 with multiple sclerosis.

CDR3 coding DNA: TGTGCCAGCAGCGTCGGACTAGCGGGAGAAGACTGGGTCTACGAGCAGTACTTC. Its translation: CASSVGLAGEDWVYEQYF. The gene calls are TRBV5-8 and TRBJ2-7, with TRBD2 matching 13 bases. CDR1 SGHTS and CDR2 YDEGEE come from the germline V gene. CDR3 length equals 18 residues. J was trimmed by 3 bases and V by 4 bases; bases with no gene match: 13.

This CDR3 reads CASSQDVLVIQTQYF. CDR3 DNA sequence: TGTGCCAGCAGCCAAGATGTACTAGTTATACAGACCCAGTACTTC. This chain joins TRBV3-1 and TRBJ2-5; D may be TRBD2 (5 bases). Trimming pared 0 bases from V and 6 bases from J, leaving 14 bases between. The CDR3 runs 15 residues. CDR1 is LGHDT, CDR2 YNNKEL, per germline (reference sequence).

This chain links TRBV20-1 with TRBJ2-3; weak D call: TRBD1 (6 bases). V was clipped by 3 bases and J by 0 bases, with 13 bases between them. The germline V gene encodes CDR1 DFQATT and CDR2 SNEGSKA (reference sequence). The CDR3 runs to 15 residues. In DNA form, the CDR3 reads TGCAGTGCTAGGACAGGCCTTACTAGCACAGATACGCAGTATTTT. Protein: CSARTGLTSTDTQYF.

The chain uses TRBV11-2 and TRBJ2-4, with D unclear. V was pared by 0 bases and J by 13 bases, with 13 bases between. The CDR3 consists of 13 residues. Germline CDR1 reads SGHAT; CDR2 reads FQNNGV. CDR3 sequence reads: CASSLDSVLVQYF. CDR3 coding DNA: TGTGCCAGCAGCTTAGATTCCGTCTTAGTGCAGTACTTC.

About this clonotype itself: This sequence may be a read error, since a much larger clone differs from it by one base. This sequence joins TRBV29-1 and TRBJ2-7; possibly TRBD1 for D (5 bases). The CDR3 consists of 15 residues. Germline CDR1 SQVTM, CDR2 ANQGSEA. Trimming shortened V by 7 bases and J by 3 bases, and 22 bases separated the two germline ends. The CDR3 DNA follows: TGCAGCGCCCAAGTAGGGGCCTCGGTCAACTACGAGCAGTACTTC. The encoded protein is CSAQVGASVNYEQYF.

This chain uses TRBV7-2 with TRBJ1-1, with TRBD1 as a possible D gene (5 bases). Germline CDR1 and CDR2: SGHTA and FQGNSA. The length of the CDR3 is 13 residues. The V gene lost 5 bases and the J gene lost 4 bases, with 11 bases spanning the gap. CDR3 amino acids: CASSLRRATEAFF. CDR3 nucleotide sequence: TGTGCCAGCAGCCTACGCAGGGCCACTGAAGCTTTCTTT.

The V call is TRBV11-2, the J call TRBJ2-7; 10 positions agree with TRBD2. The CDR3 is 16 amino acids. J was trimmed by 6 bases and V by 0 bases; bases with no gene match: 8. Germline V gene data show CDR1 as SGHAT and CDR2 as FQNNGV. CDR3 amino acids: CASSLEVPSGSSEQYF. In DNA form, the CDR3 reads TGTGCCAGCAGCTTAGAGGTTCCTAGCGGGAGCAGCGAGCAGTACTTC.

This clonotype occurred a few times. The V gene is TRBV20-1, the J gene TRBJ2-1; no definite D call. CDR3 length: 11 amino acids. Germline values: CDR1 DFQATT, CDR2 SNEGSKA (reference sequence). V lost 0 bases and J lost 8, with 5 bases in between. The CDR3 region is CSARDWDEQFF. CDR3 coding DNA: TGCAGTGCTAGAGACTGGGATGAGCAGTTCTTC.

V and J are TRBV28 and TRBJ2-1, with TRBD1 as a possible D gene (6 bases). This CDR3 has 16 residues. Germline V gene sequence: CDR1 MDHEN, CDR2 SYDVKM. Deletions cut 9 bases from V and 1 base from J, with 19 bases between. CDR3 sequence reads: CASISKSGHSYNEQFF. CDR3 DNA sequence: TGTGCCAGTATCTCTAAATCGGGACATTCCTACAATGAGCAGTTCTTC.

In this sample, this clonotype turned up a few times. This rearrangement joins TRBV7-2 to TRBJ2-3, with TRBD2 matching over 10 bases. Germline V gene data show CDR1 as SGHTA and CDR2 as FQGNSA. The junction had 6 bases not matched to a gene; V was cut back by 1 base and J by 5 bases. The CDR3 runs to 16 residues. The CDR3 region is CASSLDPAGGGDTQYF. The CDR3, as DNA: TGTGCCAGCAGCTTAGATCCAGCGGGAGGGGGAGATACGCAGTATTTT.

This clonotype turned up a few times. This chain joins TRBV20-1 and TRBJ2-1; D not certain. CDR3 length equals 13 residues. Germline CDR1 and CDR2: DFQATT and SNEGSKA (reference sequence). Trimming stripped 6 bases from V and 3 bases from J, with 12 bases between. The chain's CDR3 is CSAPESRYNEQFF. The CDR3 bases are TGCAGTGCCCCCGAGAGTCGCTACAATGAGCAGTTCTTC.

This clonotype has a handful of counts. The CDR3 sequence: CASSQRPAGDTGELFF. The CDR3 bases are TGTGCCAGCAGCCAGCGCCCCGCTGGAGACACCGGGGAGCTGTTTTTT. The chain employs TRBV11-2 and TRBJ2-2; D gene unclear. V was clipped by 5 bases and J by 3 bases, with 16 bases between them. The CDR3 is 16 amino acids. Germline V lookup: CDR1 SGHAT, CDR2 FQNNGV. Filled out from reference TRBV11-2 and TRBJ2-2, the complete variable domain reads EAGVAQSPRYKIIEKRQSVAFWCNPISGHATLYWYQQILGQGPKLLIQFQNNGVVDDSQLPKDRFSAERLKGVDSTLKIQPAKLEDSAVYLCASSQRPAGDTGELFFGEGSRLTVL.

The chain carries TRBV7-2 and TRBJ2-3; no clear D. This CDR3 contains 15 residues. CDR1 and CDR2 from the germline V gene are SGHTA and FQGNSA. Between the trimmed V and J ends, which lost 3 bases and 2 bases, there was a span of 12 bases. The CDR3 DNA is TGTGCCAGCAGCTTCCGGGCAGCGCCCACAGATACGCAGTATTTT. Its protein is CASSFRAAPTDTQYF.

Only a few counts were recorded for this clonotype. The genes are TRBV6-6 and TRBJ1-1; D not resolved. Trimming removed 10 bases from V and 6 bases from J, with 9 bases in between. The CDR3 extends over 10 amino acids. Per germline, CDR1 MNHNY and CDR2 SVGAGI (reference sequence). Here the CDR3 DNA reads TGTGCCACCGGGGATGCTGAAGCTTTCTTT. Translating it yields CATGDAEAFF.

V usage is TRBV5-1 and J usage is TRBJ1-1; D remains unclear. With 5 bases removed from V and 7 bases from J, the gap between germline ends came to 21 bases. The CDR3 extends over 15 amino acids. Germline-derived CDR1 and CDR2 are SGHRS and YFSETQ. The CDR3 DNA reads as TGCGCCAGCAGTTCCGATCTGGAAGGCAGGATTGAAGCTTTCTTT. Translation: CASSSDLEGRIEAFF.

This clonotype occurred a few times. The rearrangement links TRBV9 to TRBJ2-5; no firm D call. Trimming pared 1 base from V and 5 bases from J, leaving 9 bases between. The CDR3 is 13 amino acids. Germline lookup yields CDR1 SGDLS and CDR2 YYNGEE. CDR3 in DNA: TGTGCCAGCAGCGTATACCCAGCGGAGACCCAGTACTTC. Its translation is CASSVYPAETQYF.

J is TRBJ2-3 and V is TRBV4-3; D uncertain. Germline-derived CDR1 and CDR2 are LGHNA and YSLEER. The CDR3 totals 19 residues. V was shortened by 1 base and J by 3 bases, with 23 bases between the two germline ends. CDR3 nucleotides: TGCGCCAGCAGCCAAGTTGGAGAGTGGGCAACAGTTCGGACAGATACGCAGTATTTT. This encodes CASSQVGEWATVRTDTQYF.

Comments on this clonotype: A much larger clone sits a single nucleotide away, making a read error possible. This chain uses TRBV29-1 with TRBJ2-5; weak D call: TRBD2 (6 bases). CDR3 size: 14 residues. Trimming stripped 4 bases from V and 5 bases from J, with 17 bases between. Germline V gene data show CDR1 as SQVTM and CDR2 as ANQGSEA. CDR3 DNA sequence: TGCAGCGTTGGGACCCGGGACTTGGACGAGACCCAGTACTTC. It is translated as CSVGTRDLDETQYF.

In the case of this clonotype: A read error may be the cause here, since a much bigger clone is one base away. The V call is TRBV20-1, the J call TRBJ2-7; maybe TRBD2 (6 bases). The DNA matches TRBJ2-5 better at its end, which makes the J call doubtful. Germline CDR1 and CDR2: DFQATT and SNEGSKA (reference sequence). The CDR3 covers 14 residues. The DNA for the CDR3 is TGCAGTGCTAGCCGCACGACTAGTTCAGAGACCCAGTACTTC. This codes for CSASRTTSSETQYF.

The chain employs TRBV20-1 and TRBJ2-7; TRBD1 is a possible D gene (5 bases). V gave up 7 bases and J gave up 5 bases, with 21 bases separating them. Germline V gene lookup returns CDR1 DFQATT and CDR2 SNEGSKA (reference sequence). The CDR3 has 14 amino acids. The CDR3 spells CSENSILRVNEQYF. CDR3 in DNA: TGCAGTGAAAACTCCATTCTCAGGGTAAACGAGCAGTACTTC.

This clonotype was seen a few times. The chain uses TRBV18 and TRBJ2-7; maybe TRBD2 (5 bases). Trimming left V 8 bases short and J 3 bases short, with 23 bases between. The CDR3 extends over 16 amino acids. CDR1 and CDR2 from the germline V gene are KGHSH and LQKENI. Here the CDR3 DNA reads TGTGCCAGCGTCAAGTCCGGGAAGACACCCTACTACGAGCAGTACTTC. As protein: CASVKSGKTPYYEQYF.